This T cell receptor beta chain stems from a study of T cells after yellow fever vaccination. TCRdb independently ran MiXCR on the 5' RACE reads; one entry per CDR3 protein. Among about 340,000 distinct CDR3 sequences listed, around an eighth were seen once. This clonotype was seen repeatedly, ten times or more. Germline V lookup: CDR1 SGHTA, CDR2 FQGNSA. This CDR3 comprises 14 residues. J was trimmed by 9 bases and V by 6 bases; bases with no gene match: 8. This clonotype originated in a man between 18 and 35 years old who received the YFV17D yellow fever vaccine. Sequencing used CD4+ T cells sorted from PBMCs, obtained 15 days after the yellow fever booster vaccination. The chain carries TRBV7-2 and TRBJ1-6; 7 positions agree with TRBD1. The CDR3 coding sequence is TGTGCCAGCAGTGACAAGAACAGGGGTTCACCCCTCCACTTT. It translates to CASSDKNRGSPLHF.